These 10 T cell receptor beta chains originate from one sample sequenced in a study of blood T cell repertoires in COVID-19. Clones were sequenced by immunoSEQ multiplex PCR, and TCRdb holds only the in-frame ones, with some missing. Counted here are about 160,000 clones, about 80% occurring once; the ten biggest clones make up roughly 20%. The sample was peripheral blood. The origin of the receptors is a woman of 80 years or more with acute or convalescent COVID-19.

The rearrangement links TRBV18 to TRBJ1-4; D gene unclear. Germline CDR1 KGHSH, CDR2 LQKENI. CDR3 length: 16 residues. V lost 0 bases to trimming and J lost 7 bases, with 15 bases between them. CDR3 coding DNA: TGTGCCAGCTCACCACCGTCTATCCCAGGAAGTGAAAAACTGTTTTTT. Its protein is CASSPPSIPGSEKLFF.

This clone was seen once. CDR3 sequence: CASSYQGVMAEAFF. Written as DNA, the CDR3 is TGTGCCAGCAGTTACCAGGGTGTCATGGCTGAAGCTTTCTTT. The V call is TRBV6-2 or TRBV6-3, the J call TRBJ1-1; D might be TRBD1 (5 bases). The V gene's germline CDR1 is MNHEY and CDR2 SVGEGT. This CDR3 is 14 amino acids long. Trimming removed 2 bases from V and 6 bases from J, with 13 bases in between.

The chain carries TRBV19 and TRBJ1-1; D might be TRBD1 (5 bases). Germline CDR1 and CDR2: LNHDA and SQIVND (reference sequence). The CDR3 is made up of 14 amino acids. V was shortened by 6 bases and J by 10 bases, with 21 bases between the two germline ends. The CDR3, as DNA: TGTGCCAGTAGCCACCGGGGCGGGGAACTGGGAGCTTTCTTT. Translation: CASSHRGGELGAFF.

The chain couples TRBV6-5 to TRBJ2-7, with D perhaps matching TRBD1 (5 bases). V lost 0 bases and J 1 base, leaving 10 bases between the germline ends. The germline CDR1 and CDR2 sequences are MNHEY and SVGAGI. This CDR3 region has 15 residues. CDR3 region: CASSYSAGLSYEQYF. CDR3 DNA sequence: TGTGCCAGCAGTTACTCAGCAGGGTTGTCCTACGAGCAGTACTTC.

This chain links TRBV19 with TRBJ1-5; the match to TRBD1 covers 7 bases. This CDR3 is 13 amino acids long. CDR1 and CDR2 from the germline V gene are LNHDA and SQIVND (reference sequence). V lost 5 bases to trimming and J lost 7 bases; unmatched junction nucleotides: 5. The CDR3 DNA is TGTGCCAGTAGTTTGGAGGACAGGCAGCCCCAGCATTTT. This translates into CASSLEDRQPQHF.

The J gene is TRBJ1-1, the V gene TRBV5-1; 7 bases line up with TRBD1. The CDR3 covers 13 residues. V gave up 4 bases and J gave up 6 bases; unmatched junction bases: 6. Germline V gives CDR1 SGHRS, CDR2 YFSETQ. This CDR3 is CASSVGTAAEAFF. CDR3 bases: TGCGCCAGCAGCGTTGGGACAGCAGCTGAAGCTTTCTTT.

V gene TRBV7-9 combines with J gene TRBJ2-2; D possibly corresponds to TRBD2 (5 bases). Germline V CDR1 and CDR2: SEHNR, FQNEAQ (reference sequence). This CDR3 has 13 residues. V dropped 4 bases and J dropped 8 bases, with 11 bases sitting between them. DNA of the CDR3: TGTGCCAGCAGCTCAATAGCGATAGGGGAGCTGTTTTTT. Protein: CASSSIAIGELFF.

This chain uses TRBV24-1 with TRBJ2-1; perhaps TRBD2 as D (6 bases). Germline V lookup: CDR1 KGHDR, CDR2 SFDVKD. This CDR3 comprises 15 residues. Trimming took 5 bases from V and 0 from J, leaving 10 bases between them. This chain's CDR3 is CATSGGESSYNEQFF. The CDR3 DNA reads TGTGCCACCAGTGGGGGGGAGAGCTCCTACAATGAGCAGTTCTTC.

V and J are TRBV18 and TRBJ1-2, with D possibly being TRBD1 (5 bases). The CDR3 sequence is 12 residues long. Trimming removed 8 bases from V and 5 bases from J, with 12 bases in between. Germline V gene data show CDR1 as KGHSH and CDR2 as LQKENI. CDR3 sequence: CASGTGAYGYTF. CDR3 coding DNA: TGTGCCAGCGGAACAGGCGCTTATGGCTACACCTTC.

The chain couples TRBV6-5 to TRBJ2-3; D call uncertain. Germline V gene lookup returns CDR1 MNHEY and CDR2 SVGAGI. V gave up 1 base and J gave up 0 bases, with 5 bases separating them. The length of the CDR3 is 14 residues. CDR3 nucleotides: TGTGCCAGCAGTTACTACACAAGCACAGATACGCAGTATTTT. This codes for CASSYYTSTDTQYF.